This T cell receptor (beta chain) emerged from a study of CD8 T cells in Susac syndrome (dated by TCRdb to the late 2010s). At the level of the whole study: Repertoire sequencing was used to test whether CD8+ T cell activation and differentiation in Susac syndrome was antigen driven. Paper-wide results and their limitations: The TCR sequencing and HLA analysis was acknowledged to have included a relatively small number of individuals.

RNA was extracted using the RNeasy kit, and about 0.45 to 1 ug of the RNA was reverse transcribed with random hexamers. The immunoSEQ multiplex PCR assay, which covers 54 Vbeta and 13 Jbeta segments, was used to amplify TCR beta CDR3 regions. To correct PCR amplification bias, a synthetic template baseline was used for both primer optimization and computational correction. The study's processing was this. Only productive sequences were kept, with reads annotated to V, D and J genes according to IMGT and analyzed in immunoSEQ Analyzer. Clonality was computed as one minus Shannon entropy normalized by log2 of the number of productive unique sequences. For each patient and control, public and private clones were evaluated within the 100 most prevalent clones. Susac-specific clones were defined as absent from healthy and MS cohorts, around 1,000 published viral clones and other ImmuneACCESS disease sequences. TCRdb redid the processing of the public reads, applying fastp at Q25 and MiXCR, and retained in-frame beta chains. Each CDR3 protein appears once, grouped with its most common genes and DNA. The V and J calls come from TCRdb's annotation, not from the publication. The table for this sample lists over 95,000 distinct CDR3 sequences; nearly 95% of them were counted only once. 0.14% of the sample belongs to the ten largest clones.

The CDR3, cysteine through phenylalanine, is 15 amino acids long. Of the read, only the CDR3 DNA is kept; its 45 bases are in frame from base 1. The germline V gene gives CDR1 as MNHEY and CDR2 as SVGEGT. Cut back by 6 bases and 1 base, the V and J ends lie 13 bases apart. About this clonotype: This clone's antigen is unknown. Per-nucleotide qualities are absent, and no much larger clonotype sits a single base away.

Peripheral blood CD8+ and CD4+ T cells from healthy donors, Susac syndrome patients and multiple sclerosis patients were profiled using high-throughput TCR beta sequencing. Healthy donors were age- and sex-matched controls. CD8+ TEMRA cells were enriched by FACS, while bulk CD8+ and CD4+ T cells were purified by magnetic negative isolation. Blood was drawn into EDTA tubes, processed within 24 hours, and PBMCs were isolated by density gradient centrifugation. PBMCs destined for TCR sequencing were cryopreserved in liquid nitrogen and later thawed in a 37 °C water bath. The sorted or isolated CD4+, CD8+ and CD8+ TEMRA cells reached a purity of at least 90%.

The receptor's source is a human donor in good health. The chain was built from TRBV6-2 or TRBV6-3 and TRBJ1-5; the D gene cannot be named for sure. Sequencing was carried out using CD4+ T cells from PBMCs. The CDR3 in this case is CASRSWDGSNQPQHF. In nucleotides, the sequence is TGTGCCAGCAGATCTTGGGATGGGAGCAATCAGCCCCAGCATTTT.